The entry below describes one T cell receptor (beta chain). The data belong to a study of blood T cell repertoires in COVID-19. At the level of the study: Acute and convalescent COVID-19 specimens originated in the United States, Italy and Spain.

Germline assignment: CDR1 SGHTA and CDR2 FQGNSA. There are 14 residues in the CDR3. With 0 bases removed from V and 4 bases from J, the gap between germline ends came to 7 bases. Clones were sequenced by immunoSEQ multiplex PCR, and TCRdb holds only the in-frame ones, with some missing. The table lists some 300,000 clones, 90% of them singletons, with around 0.97% in the top ten. The receptor's source is a woman in her forties with COVID-19, enrolled during active disease. Sequencing input: peripheral blood. This chain joins TRBV7-2 and TRBJ1-5, with a tentative D call TRBD1 (5 bases). CDR3 sequence: CASSLAQGNQPQHF. Here the CDR3 DNA reads TGTGCCAGCAGCTTAGCGCAGGGTAATCAGCCCCAGCATTTT.